This T cell receptor (beta chain) stems from a study of CD8 T cells in ankylosing spondylitis. Study findings and constraints: A TCR beta motif of several highly homologous variants appeared characteristic of ankylosing spondylitis blood.

The CDR3 is 13 amino acids. Between the trimmed V and J ends, which lost 5 bases and 8 bases, there was a span of 13 bases. Germline-derived CDR1 and CDR2 are MNHEY and SMNVEV (reference sequence). MiXCR, run by TCRdb on the 5' RACE reads, gives a single entry per CDR3 protein. The sample lists 200,000 to 250,000 distinct CDR3 sequences, approximately 7.3% occurring once. Details on this clonotype: Antigen specificity is unknown.

The chain is built from TRBV27 and TRBJ2-1; D is possibly TRBD1 (6 bases). Source material: blood, either unsorted or a sorted T cell fraction (not recorded which). The receptor's source is a male donor with ankylosing spondylitis. The CDR3 here is CASSLYRADEQFF. The CDR3 DNA reads TGTGCCAGCAGTCTGTACAGGGCCGATGAGCAGTTCTTC.